The following is a T cell receptor (beta chain) sequence with its context. This clone was found a few times. The specificity of this receptor is unknown. Per-base quality was not reported, and no clone a single base away is much larger than it. The data stem from a study of beta chain features in type 1 diabetes (dated by TCRdb to the late 2010s). Study-level background: Patients and healthy donors did not differ in mean age, gender distribution, total cell number or subset yield. Whereas all 30 or so donors provided naive and central memory subsets, regulatory and stem cell-like memory subsets were isolated from just 8 patients and about eight healthy donors. A total of roughly 100 million sorted cells were examined across all samples, and a strong correlation was observed between cell number per subset and RNA yield. In the study, TCRB repertoires of sorted circulating CD4+ T cell subsets from recently diagnosed type 1 diabetes patients were compared with those of matched healthy donors. The study at large found these results: PCR may preferentially amplify shorter templates, but because patient and control samples were amplified and corrected together, any resulting skew would affect both groups equally. Because cDNA rather than genomic DNA was sequenced, highly expressing activated cells could have been over-represented, although no difference in activation and CD3 levels was found between groups. Naive, central memory and regulatory TCRB repertoires appeared to be more alike among patients than among healthy donors. Fewer insertions and more nucleotide deletions at VDJ recombination sites were observed in patients with type 1 diabetes, implying thymic rearrangement abnormalities. HLA sub-analyses involved small numbers of individuals, so any influence of HLA type on TCRB rearrangement remained unresolved. A moderate but significant shortening of TCRB CDR3 length was observed in type 1 diabetes patients in all four CD4+ subsets.

All of the isolated RNA was reverse transcribed with the High Capacity cDNA Reverse Transcription Kit, so expressed TCRB transcripts were sequenced. Deep immunoSEQ sequencing was performed on naive, central memory and regulatory T cell samples, with an average of around 3.5 million total reads per sample. Sorted cells were lysed in RLT buffer, and RNA was extracted using DNase-treated RNeasy Micro or Mini kits according to cell number. To prevent cross-contamination, each cell subset was processed individually, whereas patient and healthy donor samples were processed jointly. Using the immunoSEQ multiplex PCR, TCRB sequences were amplified from cDNA into 87-bp fragments spanning the CDR3 region. Sequencing of the amplicons was performed on the Illumina HiSeq platform. On the authors' methods: PCR bias was corrected computationally using synthetic template baselines, and reads within Hamming distance 2 were collapsed, with unmergeable singletons discarded. Reads were aligned against IMGT to assign V, D and J genes, CDR3 length and insertions or deletions at six rearrangement sites. Within each subset, clonotype counts were normalized to sorted cell number, after which true diversity and Gini coefficients were computed with the tcR R package. The overlap coefficient, calculated on TCRB nucleotide sequences, was used to measure repertoire sharing. Out-of-frame TCRB sequences from naive cells were analyzed as a proxy for the pre-selection repertoire. In its TCRdb copy, this immuneACCESS table keeps in-frame sequences only and misses some clones. Where compared with another copy, unresolved V genes explain less than half of these, and the others have no known cause. The V and J calls and the clone size are those of that table, but D and trimming were determined from the DNA. A total of around 710,000 clones appear in this sample, roughly 12% of them only once. Around 0.12% of the sample lies in the top ten.

Each donor gave one peripheral blood draw, averaging approximately 120 mL, which was collected into heparinised tubes. Naive, central memory, regulatory and stem cell-like memory CD4+ T cells were sorted on a BD FACSAria II using a panel including CD45RO, CCR7, CD25, CD127, CD95 and CD27. A purity above 98% was achieved for all sorted populations. Right away, PBMCs were isolated by Lymphoprep density gradient centrifugation and were stained directly, with no culture step. So that batch effects would be minimized, each experiment stained and sorted samples in pairs, pairing one healthy donor with one patient. CDR1 and CDR2 (SQVTM, ANQGSEA) derive from the germline V gene. V trim: 7 bases; J trim: 5 bases; unmatched bases: 10. The CDR3 contains 13 residues, cysteine and phenylalanine counted. The entry retains the CDR3 DNA only, 39 bases that are in frame from base 1.

This TCR was sampled from a man aged 30-40 years with type 1 diabetes. The chain is encoded by TRBV29-1 joined to TRBJ2-7; the junction holds 8 bases that match TRBD1. Source material: naive CD4+ T cells from blood. Per the publication, the cell subset or site label means: true naive CD4+ T cells. The nucleotide sequence reads as follows: TGCAGCGGAAGTCCGGGACAGGTGAACGAGCAGTACTTC. This encodes CSGSPGQVNEQYF.